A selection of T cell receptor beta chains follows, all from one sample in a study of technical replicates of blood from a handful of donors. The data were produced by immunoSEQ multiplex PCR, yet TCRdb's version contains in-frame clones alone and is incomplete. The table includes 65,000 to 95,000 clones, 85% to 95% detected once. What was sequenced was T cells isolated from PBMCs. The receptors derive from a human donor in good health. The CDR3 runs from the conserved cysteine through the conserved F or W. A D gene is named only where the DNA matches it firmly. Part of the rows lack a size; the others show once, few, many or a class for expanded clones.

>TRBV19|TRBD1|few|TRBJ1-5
TGTGCCAGTAGCCAAACAGGGGGCTCCCAGCCCCAGCATTTT
CASSQTGGSQPQHF
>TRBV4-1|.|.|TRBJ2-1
TGCGCCAGCAGCCAACGACGGGGTGAGCAGTTCTTC
CASSQRRGEQFF
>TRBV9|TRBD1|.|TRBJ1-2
TGTGCCAGCAGCGTAGAAAGAGACAGGGTAGGGGGCTACACCTTC
CASSVERDRVGGYTF
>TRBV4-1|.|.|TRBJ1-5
TGCGCCAGCAGCCAAGAGGCCAGGGATAGCAATCAGCCCCAGCATTTT
CASSQEARDSNQPQHF
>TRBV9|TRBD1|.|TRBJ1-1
TGTGCCAGCAGCGACCCAGGACAGGGCACTGAAGCTTTCTTT
CASSDPGQGTEAFF
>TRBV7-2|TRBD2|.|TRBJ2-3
TGTGCCAGCAGCTGGGCTAGCGGAAGGACAGATACGCAGTATTTT
CASSWASGRTDTQYF
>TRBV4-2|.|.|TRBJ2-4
TGTGCCAGCAGCCAAGGCGCCAGGGTGGACATTCAGTACTTC
CASSQGARVDIQYF
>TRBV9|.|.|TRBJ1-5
TGTGCCAGCAGTACAGGTTCAGATCAGCCCCAGCATTTT
CASSTGSDQPQHF
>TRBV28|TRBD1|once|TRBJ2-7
TGTGCCAGCAGTTGGGGACAGGGGTACGAGCAGTACTTC
CASSWGQGYEQYF
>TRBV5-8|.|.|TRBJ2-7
TGTGCCAGCAGCTTTTCGTTCTACGAGCAGTACTTC
CASSFSFYEQYF
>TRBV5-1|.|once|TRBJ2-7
TGCGCCAGCAGCTTGGGAGGGGAGCAGTACTTC
CASSLGGEQYF
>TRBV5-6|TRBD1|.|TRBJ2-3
TGTGCCAGCAGCTTGTCGAACAGGGGAGATACGCAGTATTTT
CASSLSNRGDTQYF
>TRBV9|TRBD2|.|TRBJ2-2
TGTGCCAGCAGCGTAGAGGGACTAGCGGGAGGGGGGAACACCGGGGAGCTGTTTTTT
CASSVEGLAGGGNTGELFF
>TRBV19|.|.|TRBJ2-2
TGTGCCAGTAGTATCCAACATTACACCGGGGAGCTGTTTTTT
CASSIQHYTGELFF
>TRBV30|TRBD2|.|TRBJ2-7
TGTGCCTCTCTTATCAGCGGGAGCTCCTACGAGCAGTACTTC
CASLISGSSYEQYF
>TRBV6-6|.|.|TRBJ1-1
TGTGCCAGCAGTTACGAAGGGGTCACTGAAGCTTTCTTT
CASSYEGVTEAFF
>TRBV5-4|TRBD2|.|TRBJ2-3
TGTGCCAGCAGGGCTACTAGCGGGGCCACAGATACGCAGTATTTT
CASRATSGATDTQYF
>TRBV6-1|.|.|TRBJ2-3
TGTGCCAGCAGTGCTAGGCGGGCTCTCGGTGGCACAGATACGCAGTATTTT
CASSARRALGGTDTQYF
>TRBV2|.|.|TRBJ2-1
TGTGCCAGCAGTGATACGGGAAGCACCTCCAATGAGCAGTTCTTC
CASSDTGSTSNEQFF
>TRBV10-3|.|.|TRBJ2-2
TGTGCCATCAGGGTCGAGGACTCGCATGTTACCGGGGAGCTGTTTTTT
CAIRVEDSHVTGELFF
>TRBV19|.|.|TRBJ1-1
TGTGCCAGTAGTATAGTTGGGGCTGGCACTGAAGCTTTCTTT
CASSIVGAGTEAFF
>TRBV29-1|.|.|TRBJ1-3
TGCAGCGCTGTATACCCGAGCTCTGGAAACACCATATATTTT
CSAVYPSSGNTIYF
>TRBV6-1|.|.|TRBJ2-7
TGTGCCAGCACTCAGGGTAGGGTGAGGGAGCAGTACTTC
CASTQGRVREQYF
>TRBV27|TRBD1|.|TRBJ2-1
TGTGCCAGCAGTCCGGGACAGGCTAAGAATGAGCAGTTCTTC
CASSPGQAKNEQFF
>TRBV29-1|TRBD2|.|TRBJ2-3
TGCAGCGTTGGGTGGCTAGCGGAAGAGACGACTACAGATACGCAGTATTTT
CSVGWLAEETTTDTQYF
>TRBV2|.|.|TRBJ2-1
TGTGCCAGCCTGAGTTCGAATGAGCAGTTCTTC
CASLSSNEQFF
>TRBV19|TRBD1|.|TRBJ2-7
TGTGCCAGTAGTATTGGGACAGGGAGCTCCTACGAGCAGTACTTC
CASSIGTGSSYEQYF
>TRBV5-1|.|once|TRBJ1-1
TGCGCCAGCAGCGTACAGGGGAACACTGAAGCTTTCTTT
CASSVQGNTEAFF
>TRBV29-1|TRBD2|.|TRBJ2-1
TGCAGCGTTGAGTCCGGACTAGCGGGCGGCAATGAGCAGTTCTTC
CSVESGLAGGNEQFF
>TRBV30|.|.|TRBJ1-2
TGTTGTTTGGACTCCTATGGCTACACCTTC
CCLDSYGYTF
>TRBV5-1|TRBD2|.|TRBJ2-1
TGCGCCAGCAGTCCCGGACTAGGCGGCAATGAGCAGTTCTTC
CASSPGLGGNEQFF
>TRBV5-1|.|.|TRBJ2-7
TGCGCCAGCAGCTCCTCATGGGGGGGCAGGGACGAGCAGTACTTC
CASSSSWGGRDEQYF
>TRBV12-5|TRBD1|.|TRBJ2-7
TGTGCTAGTGGTTTGGTACCGGGGACAGGGTACGAGCAGTACTTC
CASGLVPGTGYEQYF
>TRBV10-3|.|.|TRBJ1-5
TGTGCCATCACAGAGGCAGCCAATCAGCCCCAGCATTTT
CAITEAANQPQHF
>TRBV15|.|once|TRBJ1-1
TGTGCCACCAGCAGAGATCAGACTCGGGCTTTCTTT
CATSRDQTRAFF
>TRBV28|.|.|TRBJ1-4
TGTGCCAGCAGTGGGCTGATAGTGGGAGCTAATGAAAAACTGTTTTTT
CASSGLIVGANEKLFF
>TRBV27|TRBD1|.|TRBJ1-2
TGTGCCAGCAGTCCCGGACAGGTATCCTATGGCTACACCTTC
CASSPGQVSYGYTF
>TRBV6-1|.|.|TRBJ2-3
TGTGCCAGCAGTGATTGGTCAGTGGATACGCAGTATTTT
CASSDWSVDTQYF
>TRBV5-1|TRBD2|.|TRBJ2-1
TGCGCCAGCAGCCAAGAGCGGGGGGCCTACAATGAGCAGTTCTTC
CASSQERGAYNEQFF
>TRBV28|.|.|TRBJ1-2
TGTGCCAGCAGTTTCCCCGGGGAGAACTATGGCTACACCTTC
CASSFPGENYGYTF
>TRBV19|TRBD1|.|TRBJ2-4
TGTGCCAGTAGTATAGCCCGTACCTATTCCCGGGACAGGTTATACATTCAGTACTTC
CASSIARTYSRDRLYIQYF
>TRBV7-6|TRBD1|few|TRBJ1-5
TGTGCCAGCAGCCTACAGGGGATTCAGCCCCAGCATTTT
CASSLQGIQPQHF
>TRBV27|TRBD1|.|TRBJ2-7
TGTGCCAGCAGTTCGGGACAGGGTTTTTACGAGCAGTACTTC
CASSSGQGFYEQYF
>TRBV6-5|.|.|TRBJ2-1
TGTGCCAGCAGTTACCTAGACTTACCCTACAATGAGCAGTTCTTC
CASSYLDLPYNEQFF
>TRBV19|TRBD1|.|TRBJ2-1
TGTGCCAGTAGTATCGAGGGGACAGGGAGAAATGAGCAGTTCTTC
CASSIEGTGRNEQFF
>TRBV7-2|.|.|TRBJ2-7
TGTGCCAGCAGCTTTCGGGGGAACAGAGGAAGCGAGCAGTACTTC
CASSFRGNRGSEQYF
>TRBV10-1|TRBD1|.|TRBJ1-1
TGCGCCAGCAGTTACGGGGACAGGGGGCCAACTGAAGCTTTCTTT
CASSYGDRGPTEAFF
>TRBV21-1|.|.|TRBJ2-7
TGTGCCAGCAGGGGACTAGCGGGAGCAGACGAGCAGTACTTC
CASRGLAGADEQYF